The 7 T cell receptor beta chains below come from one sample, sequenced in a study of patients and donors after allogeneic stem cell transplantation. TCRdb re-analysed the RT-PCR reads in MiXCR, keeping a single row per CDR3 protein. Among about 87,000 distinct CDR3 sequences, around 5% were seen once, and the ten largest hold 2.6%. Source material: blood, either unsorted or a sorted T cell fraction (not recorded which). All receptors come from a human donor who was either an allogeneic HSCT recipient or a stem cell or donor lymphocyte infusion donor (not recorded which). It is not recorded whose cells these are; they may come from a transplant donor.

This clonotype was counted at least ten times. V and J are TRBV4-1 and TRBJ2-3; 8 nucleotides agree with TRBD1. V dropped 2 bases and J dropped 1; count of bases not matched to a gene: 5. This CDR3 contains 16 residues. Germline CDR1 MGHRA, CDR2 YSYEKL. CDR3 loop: CASSQPRQGRTDTQYF. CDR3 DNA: TGCGCCAGCAGCCAACCTAGACAGGGGCGCACAGATACGCAGTATTTT.

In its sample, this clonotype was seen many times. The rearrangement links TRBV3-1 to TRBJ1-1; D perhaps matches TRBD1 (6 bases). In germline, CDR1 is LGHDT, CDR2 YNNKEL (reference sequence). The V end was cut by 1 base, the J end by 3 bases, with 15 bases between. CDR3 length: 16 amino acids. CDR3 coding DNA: TGTGCCAGCAGCCAAGGAGCTGGGGGCGTGGACACTGAAGCTTTCTTT. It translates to CASSQGAGGVDTEAFF.

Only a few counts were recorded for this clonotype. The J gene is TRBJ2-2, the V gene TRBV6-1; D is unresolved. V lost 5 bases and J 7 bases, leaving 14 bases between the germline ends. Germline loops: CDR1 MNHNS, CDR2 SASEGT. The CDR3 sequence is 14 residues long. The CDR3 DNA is TGTGCCAGCAGTAATCGCCCAGGCGACGGGGAGCTGTTTTTT. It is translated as CASSNRPGDGELFF.

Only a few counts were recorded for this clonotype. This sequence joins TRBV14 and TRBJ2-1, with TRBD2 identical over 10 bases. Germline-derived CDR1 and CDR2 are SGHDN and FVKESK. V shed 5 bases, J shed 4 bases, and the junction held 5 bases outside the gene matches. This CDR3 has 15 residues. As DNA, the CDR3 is TGTGCCAGCAGCGGGGAAGCGGGAGGGTACAATGAGCAGTTCTTC. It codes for CASSGEAGGYNEQFF.

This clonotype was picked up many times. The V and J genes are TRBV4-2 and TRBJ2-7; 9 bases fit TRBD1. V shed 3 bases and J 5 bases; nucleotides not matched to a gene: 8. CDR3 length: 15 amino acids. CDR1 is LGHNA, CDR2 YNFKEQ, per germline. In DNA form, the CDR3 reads TGTGCCAGCAGCCAGGAGGGACAGGGTTTCGACGAGCAGTACTTC. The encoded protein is CASSQEGQGFDEQYF.

The CDR3 loop reads CASSYARGETQYF. The CDR3 region has the DNA TGTGCCAGCAGTTACGCCAGGGGAGAGACCCAGTACTTC. The gene calls are TRBV6-6 and TRBJ2-5; D is perhaps TRBD1 (6 bases). Looked up from germline, CDR1 is MNHNY and CDR2 is SVGAGI (reference sequence). Trimming pared 2 bases from V and 4 bases from J, leaving 8 bases between. The CDR3 has 13 amino acids.

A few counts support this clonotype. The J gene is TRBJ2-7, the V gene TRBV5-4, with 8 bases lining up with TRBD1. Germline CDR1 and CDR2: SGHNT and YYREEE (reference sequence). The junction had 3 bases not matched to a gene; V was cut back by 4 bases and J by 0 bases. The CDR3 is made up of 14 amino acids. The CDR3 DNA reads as TGTGCCAGCAGCCCGACAGGGGACTCCTACGAGCAGTACTTC. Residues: CASSPTGDSYEQYF.